Listed here are 32 T cell receptor beta chains from one sample, sequenced in a study of tumor and adjacent non-tumor tissue in lung cancer. Three rounds of nested PCR, following a modified ARM-PCR protocol, produced the TCRbeta library. In TCRdb, the multiplex PCR reads were re-called with MiXCR into one record per CDR3 protein. The data show about 200,000 distinct CDR3 sequences, 60% to 75% seen once. RNA was extracted from bulk tissue without any cell sorting. The sequencing sample was made of lung tumor tissue. The receptors come from a man aged 60 to 69 with non-small cell lung cancer.

This chain connects TRBV6-5 to TRBJ2-1, with TRBD2 matching 8 bases. Germline trimming cut 5 bases from V and 9 bases from J; bases unmatched to any gene: 9. This CDR3 spans 14 amino acids. Germline values: CDR1 MNHEY, CDR2 SVGAGI. The CDR3 nucleotides are TGTGCCAGCAGTATATCGGGGGGGCGCAGTGAGCAGTTCTTC. Amino acid sequence: CASSISGGRSEQFF.

Comment on this clonotype: Germline and junction disagree at one end, which may indicate a read error. This chain uses TRBV20-1 with TRBJ1-4, with a weak D call TRBD1 (6 bases). The germline gives CDR1 DFQATT, CDR2 SNEGSKA (reference sequence). The CDR3 is 12 residues long. Here the CDR3 DNA reads TGCAGTGCTAGCGACAGGACAGAAAAACCGTTTTTT. As protein: CSASDRTEKPFF.

This clonotype has more than one count but fewer than ten. This rearrangement joins TRBV20-1 to TRBJ2-4, with 16 bases lining up with TRBD2. The germline V gene encodes CDR1 DFQATT and CDR2 SNEGSKA (reference sequence). This CDR3 is 19 amino acids long. V trimming: 2 bases; J trimming: 0 bases; junction bases outside the gene matches: 7. In nucleotides, the CDR3 is TGCAGTGCTAGAACAGGGACTAGCGGGAGGGCCTTAGCCAAAAACATTCAGTACTTC. Its translation: CSARTGTSGRALAKNIQYF.

Concerning this clonotype: An end of the junction differs from the germline gene, which may be a read error. The chain recombines TRBV20-1 with TRBJ2-3, with D perhaps matching TRBD1 or TRBD2 (5 bases each). This CDR3 has 15 residues. Looked up from germline, CDR1 is DFQATT and CDR2 is SNEGSKA (reference sequence). The CDR3 DNA reads TGTAGTGCTAGAGATGAGGGGCTTAGCACAGATACGCAGTATTTT. Its protein product is CSARDEGLSTDTQYF.

Worth noting for this clonotype: An end of the junction does not agree with germline; a read error may underlie this. The J gene is TRBJ2-4, the V gene TRBV20-1; 11 positions match TRBD2. The CDR3 loop spans 15 amino acids. Germline V gene data show CDR1 as DFQATT and CDR2 as SNEGSKA (reference sequence). The CDR3 DNA reads TGCAGTGCTAGAGAACTAGCGGGGGCTATAGACATTCAGTATTTC. As protein: CSARELAGAIDIQYF.

In the case of this clonotype: An end of the junction differs from the germline gene, which may be a read error. This chain joins TRBV11-3 and TRBJ2-3, with D possibly matching TRBD2 (5 bases). Germline values: CDR1 SGHNT, CDR2 YENEEA. This CDR3 comprises 15 residues. Written as DNA, the CDR3 is TGTGCCAGCACTTACGAGACATCCATGGGAGATATGCAGTATTTT. Translation gives CASTYETSMGDMQYF.

About this clonotype: Relative to the germline gene, one junction end is altered; a read error may explain this. The chain recombines TRBV5-6 with TRBJ1-1; D not resolved. Germline CDR1 reads SGHDT; CDR2 reads YYEEEE. The CDR3 extends over 12 amino acids. The CDR3 protein is CASSLRVTEAIF. Written as DNA, the CDR3 is TGTGCCAGCAGCCTTAGGGTCACTGAAGCTATCTTT.

At least ten counts were recorded for this clonotype. This rearrangement joins TRBV5-4 to TRBJ2-5; 8 positions match TRBD2. CDR1 and CDR2 (germline): SGHNT, YYREEE (reference sequence). The J segment lost 6 bases and the V segment lost 4 bases, leaving 11 bases of the junction unmatched. CDR3 length: 15 residues. The CDR3 loop reads CASSLTGGGTQTQYF. The CDR3 DNA reads TGTGCCAGCAGCCTAACGGGGGGGGGAACTCAGACCCAGTACTTC.

In regard to this clonotype: Compared with germline, one end of the junction differs, possibly owing to a read error. The gene calls are TRBV7-2 and TRBJ2-3, with 12 bases that match TRBD2. This CDR3 has 21 amino acids. Germline loops: CDR1 SGHTA, CDR2 FQGNSA. For the CDR3, the DNA is TGTGCCAGCAGCTTAGTACCCGGGAGACTAGCGGGAGACACAGGGACAGATAAGCAGTATTTT. Translated, it gives CASSLVPGRLAGDTGTDKQYF.

On this clonotype: The junction departs from germline at one end; a sequencing error may be responsible. The V call is TRBV11-2, the J call TRBJ1-5, with a weak D call TRBD1 (5 bases). Germline loops: CDR1 SGHAT, CDR2 FQNNGV. CDR3 length equals 17 residues. The CDR3 loop reads CVSSPLGGGCSNQPQHF. CDR3 bases: TGTGTCAGCAGCCCGTTGGGGGGGGGTTGTAGCAATCAGCCCCAGCATTTT.

Details on this clonotype: Germline and junction disagree at one end, which may indicate a read error. The V and J genes are TRBV11-2 and TRBJ2-6, with D perhaps matching TRBD1 or TRBD2 (5 bases each). Germline-derived CDR1 and CDR2 are SGHAT and FQNNGV. This CDR3 has 14 amino acids. The CDR3 loop reads CASSPIYGTNVLTF. The DNA of the CDR3 is TGTGCCAGTAGTCCTATCTATGGGACCAATGTCCTGACTTTC.

V gene TRBV11-3 combines with J gene TRBJ2-1; 10 bases match TRBD2. Germline CDR1 is SGHNT and CDR2 is YENEEA. The CDR3 totals 16 residues. In DNA form, the CDR3 reads TGTTCCGGCAGCTTGATTAGCGGGGGGAGAGACAATGAGCAGTTCTTC. Encoded protein: CSGSLISGGRDNEQFF.

In this sample, this clonotype turned up once. One end of the junction fails to match germline, which may point to a read error. The chain joins TRBV20-1 to TRBJ2-1, with D perhaps being TRBD1 or TRBD2 (5 bases each). Germline V CDR1 and CDR2: DFQATT, SNEGSKA (reference sequence). This CDR3 is 13 amino acids long. The CDR3 sequence is CTARGAYTHEQFF. Here the CDR3 DNA reads TGCACTGCTAGAGGGGCCTATACACATGAGCAGTTCTTC.

This clonotype occurred a few times. The V call is TRBV12-3 or TRBV12-4, the J call TRBJ2-5; TRBD2 aligns across 14 bases. This CDR3 region has 17 residues. The V segment lost 5 bases and the J segment 3 bases; nucleotides outside the gene matches: 8. The CDR3 sequence is CASSPSGTSGRKETQYF. The CDR3, as DNA: TGTGCCAGCAGTCCCTCAGGGACTAGCGGGAGAAAAGAGACCCAGTACTTC.

Of note for this clonotype: Since the CDR3 does not end with the conserved phenylalanine or tryptophan, this likely comes from a read error. V and J are TRBV29-1 and TRBJ2-3, with TRBD2 matching over 11 bases. The CDR3 loop spans 14 amino acids. Germline V gene lookup returns CDR1 SQVTM and CDR2 ANQGSEA. V shed 6 bases, J shed 2 bases, and the junction held 4 bases outside the gene matches. The CDR3 nucleotides are TGCAGCGTCGAGACTAGCGGGGACACAGATACGCAGTATTAT. Protein product: CSVETSGDTDTQYY.

This clonotype has only a few counts. It may be a read error: a sequence one base away is much more abundant. J is TRBJ2-1 and V is TRBV11-2, with a tentative D call TRBD1 (5 bases). Germline V gives CDR1 SGHAT, CDR2 FQNNGV. The CDR3 loop spans 15 amino acids. V was shortened by 3 bases and J by 5 bases, with 14 bases between the two germline ends. The CDR3 DNA sequence: TGTGCCAGCAGCTTGGGTAGCAGGGTTCACAATGAGCAGTTCTTC. Translating it yields CASSLGSRVHNEQFF.

This clonotype appeared a few times. A read error may explain this, as a much larger clone is one base away. The V and J genes are TRBV11-2 and TRBJ2-5; D is perhaps TRBD1 (6 bases). The CDR3 totals 13 residues. V lost 0 bases and J lost 9, with 11 bases in between. The germline V gene has CDR1 SGHAT and CDR2 FQNNGV. This CDR3 is CASSLETQGSQYF. CDR3 DNA sequence: TGTGCCAGCAGCTTAGAGACCCAGGGGTCCCAGTACTTC. Complete variable domain (other parts from reference TRBV11-2 and TRBJ2-5): EAGVAQSPRYKIIEKRQSVAFWCNPISGHATLYWYQQILGQGPKLLIQFQNNGVVDDSQLPKDRFSAERLKGVDSTLKIQPAKLEDSAVYLCASSLETQGSQYFGPGTRLLVL.

This clonotype has more than one count but fewer than ten. The J gene is TRBJ2-3, the V gene TRBV11-2; D is ambiguous. Trimming cost V 5 bases and J 14 bases, with 17 bases left between them. This CDR3 comprises 12 residues. CDR1 is SGHAT and CDR2 is FQNNGV in the germline V gene. The CDR3 reads CASSHIQSMGYF. In DNA, the CDR3 is TGTGCCAGCAGCCATATCCAGTCGATGGGGTATTTT.

Concerning this clonotype: A single base separates this from a much larger clone, so it may be a read error. This chain connects TRBV11-2 to TRBJ1-2, with unresolved D. This CDR3 contains 13 residues. V lost 8 bases and J 4 bases, leaving 14 bases between the germline ends. CDR1 is SGHAT and CDR2 is FQNNGV in the germline V gene. The CDR3 loop reads CASGPDGFYGYTF. The DNA for the CDR3 is TGTGCCAGCGGCCCTGACGGATTCTATGGCTACACCTTC.

This clonotype was found once. An end of the junction does not agree with germline; a read error may underlie this. V and J are TRBV7-9 and TRBJ1-4, with D maybe TRBD1 (5 bases). The germline V gene encodes CDR1 SEHNR and CDR2 FQNEAQ (reference sequence). This CDR3 is built from 16 residues. This CDR3 is CASISVRGTVSEKLFF. CDR3 nucleotide sequence: TGTGCCAGCATCTCCGTTCGGGGGACCGTAAGTGAAAAACTGTTTTTC.

This clonotype was counted only a few times. This chain joins TRBV12-3 or TRBV12-4 and TRBJ2-4; 10 positions match TRBD1. This CDR3 has 14 amino acids. Trimming cost V 2 bases and J 7 bases; bases outside gene matches: 2. The CDR3 spells CASSLTGQGNIQYF. CDR3 DNA sequence: TGTGCCAGCAGTTTAACGGGACAGGGGAACATTCAGTACTTC.

The table lists this clonotype with a few counts. This sequence may be a read error, since a much larger clone differs from it by one base. The chain carries TRBV11-2 and TRBJ1-2; the match to TRBD1 covers 9 bases. V was pared by 6 bases and J by 3 bases, with 8 bases of the junction left unmatched. Germline V gene data show CDR1 as SGHAT and CDR2 as FQNNGV. The CDR3 is 15 residues long. CDR3 in amino acids: CASRNVRTGDYGYTF. The DNA for the CDR3 is TGTGCCAGCAGAAACGTTCGGACAGGGGACTATGGCTACACCTTC.

The chain combines TRBV20-1 with TRBJ2-1; TRBD2 agrees at 10 bases. V shed 6 bases and J 9 bases; nucleotides not matched to a gene: 11. Germline assignment: CDR1 DFQATT and CDR2 SNEGSKA (reference sequence). The CDR3 spans 14 residues. The CDR3 DNA reads as TGCAGTGCACAGCGGGAGGGCCGCCACATTGAGCAGTTCTTC. The encoded protein is CSAQREGRHIEQFF.

The table lists this clonotype with a few counts. This rearrangement joins TRBV20-1 to TRBJ2-5; D is uncertain. Germline loops: CDR1 DFQATT, CDR2 SNEGSKA (reference sequence). V lost 0 bases and J 5 bases, leaving 13 bases between the germline ends. The CDR3 spans 14 residues. This CDR3 is CSARDSARAETQYF. As DNA, the CDR3 is TGCAGTGCTAGAGATTCGGCTAGAGCGGAGACCCAGTACTTC.

To note about this clonotype: Given a much more abundant clone one base away, this may be a read error. V is TRBV12-3 or TRBV12-4 and J is TRBJ2-3; tentative D call: TRBD2 (6 bases). Deletions cut 8 bases from V and 8 bases from J, with 14 bases between. The CDR3 has 12 residues. The CDR3 here is CASGGSRGTQYF. CDR3 nucleotide sequence: TGTGCCAGCGGGGGGAGCCGGGGTACGCAGTATTTT.

Comments on this clonotype: A junction boundary mismatches the germline segment, possibly from a read error. This chain joins TRBV11-3 and TRBJ2-3; TRBD2 agrees at 12 bases. Germline V gives CDR1 SGHNT, CDR2 YENEEA. The CDR3 extends over 15 amino acids. The CDR3 coding sequence is TGTGCCAGCAGCCCCCGACTAGCGGGAGTTGATATGCAGTATTTT. Protein: CASSPRLAGVDMQYF.

This clonotype was counted only a few times. V usage is TRBV12-5 and J usage is TRBJ1-2; 8 bases match TRBD1. The CDR3 has 16 amino acids. V shed 1 base and J 4 bases; nucleotides not matched to a gene: 8. Germline assignment: CDR1 LGHNT and CDR2 FRNRAP. In nucleotides, the CDR3 is TGTGCTAGTGGTTTGGAGGACAGGGCTTATCTCTATGGCTACACCTTC. Protein product: CASGLEDRAYLYGYTF.

In this sample, this clonotype turned up a few times. In DNA, the CDR3 is TGCAGTGCTAGAGATCTAGAGGGGGCGAACACCGGGGAGCTGTTTTTT. Residues: CSARDLEGANTGELFF. The rearrangement joins TRBV20-1 to TRBJ2-2; D perhaps matches TRBD1 (6 bases). The CDR3 is 16 residues long. CDR1 DFQATT and CDR2 SNEGSKA come from the germline V gene (reference sequence). Trimming removed 0 bases from V and 0 bases from J, with 11 bases in between.

The chain carries TRBV4-1 and TRBJ1-3, with 10 bases aligning to TRBD1. Per germline, CDR1 MGHRA and CDR2 YSYEKL. The CDR3 has 17 residues. J was trimmed by 0 bases and V by 0 bases; bases with no gene match: 2. CDR3 in DNA: TGCGCCAGCAGCCAAGATAGGGACAGGGGCTCTGGAAACACCATATATTTT. This codes for CASSQDRDRGSGNTIYF.

This clonotype was seen ten or more times. The chain has TRBV20-1 and TRBJ2-1; 11 nucleotides agree with TRBD2. Germline CDR1 is DFQATT and CDR2 is SNEGSKA (reference sequence). The CDR3 runs 15 residues. V dropped 3 bases and J dropped 5; count of bases not matched to a gene: 6. CDR3 protein: CSARGGTSGNNEQFF. In DNA, the CDR3 is TGCAGTGCTAGGGGCGGGACTAGCGGAAACAATGAGCAGTTCTTC.

With respect to this clonotype: With a much larger clone just one base away, this may be a read error. The J gene is TRBJ2-1, the V gene TRBV4-3; tentative D call: TRBD2 (6 bases). The CDR3 covers 15 residues. Germline V gene data show CDR1 as LGHNA and CDR2 as YSLEER. CDR3 DNA: TGCGTCAGCAGCCAAGCCGGGAGTGGTTACAATGAGCAGTTCTTC. Protein: CVSSQAGSGYNEQFF.

This clonotype was detected only once. A read error may produce the germline difference seen at one junction end. The V call is TRBV12-3 or TRBV12-4, the J call TRBJ2-4; D remains unclear. The CDR3 extends over 13 amino acids. The CDR3 loop reads CTSSPLLHGIRYF. The CDR3 DNA reads as TGTACCAGCAGTCCCCTGCTTCACGGCATTCGGTACTTC.